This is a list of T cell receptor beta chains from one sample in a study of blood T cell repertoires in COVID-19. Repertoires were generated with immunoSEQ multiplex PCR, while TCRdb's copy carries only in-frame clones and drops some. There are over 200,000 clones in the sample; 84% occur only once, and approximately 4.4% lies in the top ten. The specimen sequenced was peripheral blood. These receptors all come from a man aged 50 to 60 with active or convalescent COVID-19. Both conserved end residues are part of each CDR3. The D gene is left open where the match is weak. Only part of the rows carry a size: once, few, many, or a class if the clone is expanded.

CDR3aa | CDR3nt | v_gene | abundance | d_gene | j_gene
CASSQGSGIGEQFF | TGTGCCAGCAGTCAGGGGTCCGGGATAGGGGAGCAGTTCTTC | TRBV7-8 | . | . | TRBJ2-1
CASSSPGTGVGRELFF | TGTGCCAGCAGCAGCCCCGGGACAGGGGTAGGACGAGAACTGTTTTTT | TRBV7-8 | . | TRBD1 | TRBJ1-4
CASSSQYEQYF | TGTGCCAGCAGTTCACAGTACGAGCAGTACTTC | TRBV25-1 | once | . | TRBJ2-7
CASSLIAGGVGETQYF | TGTGCCAGCAGTTTAATAGCGGGGGGGGTCGGAGAGACCCAGTACTTC | TRBV28 | . | TRBD2 | TRBJ2-5
CASSETGGNTGELFF | TGCGCCAGCAGCGAGACAGGGGGTAACACCGGGGAGCTGTTTTTT | TRBV5-1 | . | TRBD1 | TRBJ2-2
CAISQGSNSPLHF | TGTGCCATCAGCCAGGGTTCCAATTCACCCCTCCACTTT | TRBV10-3 | . | . | TRBJ1-6
CASSLGTGYTGELFF | TGTGCCAGCAGTCTAGGGACAGGGTACACCGGGGAGCTGTTTTTT | TRBV6-2/TRBV6-3 | . | TRBD1 | TRBJ2-2
CASSSAGGGEKLFF | TGCGCCAGCAGCTCCGCGGGGGGCGGTGAAAAACTGTTTTTT | TRBV5-1 | . | . | TRBJ1-4
CAWGQGNTIYF | TGTGCCTGGGGACAGGGAAACACCATATATTTT | TRBV30 | . | . | TRBJ1-3
CASSARSTRDRGSPLHF | TGTGCCAGCAGTGCCCGCAGTACCCGGGACAGGGGTTCACCCCTCCACTTT | TRBV6-1 | . | TRBD1 | TRBJ1-6
CASSFGQNTEAFF | TGTGCCAGCAGTTTCGGACAGAACACTGAAGCTTTCTTT | TRBV6-5 | . | . | TRBJ1-1
CASSVVSGTDTQYF | TGTGCCAGCAGCGTAGTCTCCGGTACAGATACGCAGTATTTT | TRBV9 | . | . | TRBJ2-3
CASSLQGATEAFF | TGTGCCAGCAGTTTACAGGGGGCCACTGAAGCTTTCTTT | TRBV27 | . | TRBD1 | TRBJ1-1
CAISESGGGQETQYF | TGTGCCATCAGTGAGTCGGGAGGGGGGCAAGAGACCCAGTACTTC | TRBV10-3 | . | . | TRBJ2-5